What follows is one T cell receptor beta chain and its context. Its antigen is as yet unknown. This record comes from a study of vaccination effects on CD4 cells after COVID-19. Method: immunoSEQ multiplex PCR; TCRdb's copy keeps in-frame clones and lacks some. The sample contains tens of thousands of clones, approximately 74% of which appear only once. The ViraFEST assay expanded antigen-specific CD4+ T cells with viral peptide pools before sequencing. A 10-day culture period preceded the isolation of CD4+ T cells. In the vaccine recipients, nucleocapsid antibodies were negative and there was no prior SARS-CoV-2 infection. Here the sequenced sample was CD4+ T cells from PBMCs cultured with HCoV-NL63 spike peptides, taken before COVID-19 vaccination. The origin of this receptor is a human donor who received a COVID-19 vaccine.

DNA for the CDR3: TGTGCCATCTCACCAATTACAGCAACTAATGAAAAACTGTTTTTT. It translates to CAISPITATNEKLFF. The chain joins TRBV7-9 to TRBJ1-4; D is unclear. Germline-derived CDR1 and CDR2 are SEHNR and FQNEAQ (reference sequence). V was cut by 10 bases and J by 0 bases, with 15 bases left in between. The CDR3 extends over 15 amino acids.